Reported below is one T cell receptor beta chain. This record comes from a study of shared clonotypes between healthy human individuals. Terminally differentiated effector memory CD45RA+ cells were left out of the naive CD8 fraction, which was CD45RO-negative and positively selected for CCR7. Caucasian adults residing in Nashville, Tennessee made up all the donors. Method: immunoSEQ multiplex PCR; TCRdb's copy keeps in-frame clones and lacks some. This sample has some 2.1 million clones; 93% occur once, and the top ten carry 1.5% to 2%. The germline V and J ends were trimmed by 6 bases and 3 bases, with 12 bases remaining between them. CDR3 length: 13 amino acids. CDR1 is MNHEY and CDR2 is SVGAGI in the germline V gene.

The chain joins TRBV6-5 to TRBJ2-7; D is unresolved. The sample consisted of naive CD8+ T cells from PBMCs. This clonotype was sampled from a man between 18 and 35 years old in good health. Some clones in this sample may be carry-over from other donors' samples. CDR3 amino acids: CASRKREIYEQYF. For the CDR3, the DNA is TGTGCCAGCAGAAAAAGAGAAATCTACGAGCAGTACTTC.